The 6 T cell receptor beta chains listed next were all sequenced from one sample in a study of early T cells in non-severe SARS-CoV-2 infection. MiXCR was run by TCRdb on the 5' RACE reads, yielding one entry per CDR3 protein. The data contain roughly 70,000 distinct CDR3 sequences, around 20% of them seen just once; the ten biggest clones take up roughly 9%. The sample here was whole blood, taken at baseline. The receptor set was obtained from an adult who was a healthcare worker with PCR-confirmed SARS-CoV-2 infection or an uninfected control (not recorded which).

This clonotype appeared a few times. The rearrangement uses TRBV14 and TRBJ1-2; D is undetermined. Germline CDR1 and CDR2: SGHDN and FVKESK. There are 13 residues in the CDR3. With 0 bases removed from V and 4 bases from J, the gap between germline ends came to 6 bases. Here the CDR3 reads CASSQDLSYGYTF. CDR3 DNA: TGTGCCAGCAGCCAAGATTTAAGCTATGGCTACACCTTC.

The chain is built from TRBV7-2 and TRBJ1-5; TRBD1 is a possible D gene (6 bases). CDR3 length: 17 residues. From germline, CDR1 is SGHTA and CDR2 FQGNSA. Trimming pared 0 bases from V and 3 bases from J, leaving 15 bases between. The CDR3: CASSLAAPTGTNQPQHF. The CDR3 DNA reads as TGTGCCAGCAGCTTAGCCGCCCCCACAGGGACCAATCAGCCCCAGCATTTT.

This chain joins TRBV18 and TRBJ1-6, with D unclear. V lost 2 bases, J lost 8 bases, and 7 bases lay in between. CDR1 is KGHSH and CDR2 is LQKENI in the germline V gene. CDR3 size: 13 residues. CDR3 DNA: TGTGCCAGCTCACCAAAACTAGATTCACCCCTCCACTTT. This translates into CASSPKLDSPLHF.

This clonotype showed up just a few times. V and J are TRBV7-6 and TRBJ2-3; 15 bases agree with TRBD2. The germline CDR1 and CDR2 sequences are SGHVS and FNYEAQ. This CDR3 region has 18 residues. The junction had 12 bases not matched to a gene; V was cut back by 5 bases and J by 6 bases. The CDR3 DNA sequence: TGTGCCAGCAGCGGGACTAGCGGGGGGTCTGGGTCTTCCGATACGCAGTATTTT. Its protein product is CASSGTSGGSGSSDTQYF. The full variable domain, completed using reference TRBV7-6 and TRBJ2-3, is GAGVSQSPRYKVTKRGQDVALRCDPISGHVSLYWYRQALGQGPEFLTYFNYEAQQDKSGLPNDRFSAERPEGSISTLTIQRTEQRDSAMYRCASSGTSGGSGSSDTQYFGPGTRLTVL.

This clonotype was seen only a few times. CDR3 nucleotide sequence: TGTGCCAGCTCACCGGGGGACAGTTACCAAGAGACCCAGTACTTC. Translated, it gives CASSPGDSYQETQYF. The chain employs TRBV18 and TRBJ2-5; 7 bases align to TRBD1. CDR1 is KGHSH and CDR2 is LQKENI in the germline V gene. CDR3 length equals 15 residues. The trim removed 3 bases at V and 0 bases at J, leaving 4 bases unmatched.

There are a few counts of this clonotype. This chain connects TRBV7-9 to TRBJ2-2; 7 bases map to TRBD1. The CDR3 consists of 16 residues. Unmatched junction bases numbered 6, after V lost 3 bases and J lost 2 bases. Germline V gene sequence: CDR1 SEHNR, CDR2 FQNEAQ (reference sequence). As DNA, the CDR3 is TGTGCCAGCAGCTTCTGGGGACAGCCTAACACCGGGGAGCTGTTTTTT. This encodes CASSFWGQPNTGELFF.